These 4 T cell receptor beta chains originate from one sample sequenced in a study of cytomegalovirus exposure and HLA in healthy donors. Amplification used 60 Vbeta primers and 13 Jbeta primers. This table comes from immunoSEQ multiplex PCR, and its TCRdb copy is limited to in-frame clones, with some not included. Seen here are hundreds of thousands of clones, around 76% observed once, and the top ten hold around 6%. The sample comprised PBMCs. These receptors were collected from a man aged 40-49 years in good health and CMV-seropositive.

As regards this clone: Other nucleotide sequences from this sample produce the same CDR3. The chain combines TRBV7-9 with TRBJ1-1, with a weak D call TRBD1 (6 bases). The CDR3 has 12 residues. V lost 1 base, J lost 11 bases, and 11 bases lay in between. Germline CDR1 SEHNR, CDR2 FQNEAQ (reference sequence). The CDR3 DNA follows: TGTGCCAGCAGCTTAGAACAGGGTGAGGCTTTCTTT. Residues: CASSLEQGEAFF.

This rearrangement joins TRBV5-8 to TRBJ1-5; D is uncertain. Germline values: CDR1 SGHTS, CDR2 YDEGEE. This CDR3 comprises 14 residues. V dropped 4 bases and J dropped 2 bases, with 10 bases sitting between them. The CDR3 sequence: CASSMREGNQPQHF. CDR3 bases: TGTGCCAGCAGCATGCGTGAGGGCAATCAGCCCCAGCATTTT.

The V call is TRBV4-1, the J call TRBJ2-2; D possibly corresponds to TRBD2 (9 bases). Germline values: CDR1 MGHRA, CDR2 YSYEKL. This CDR3 contains 22 residues. V gave up 0 bases and J gave up 2 bases, with 28 bases separating them. Here the CDR3 DNA reads TGCGCCAGCAGCCAAGATTGGCCCGAGGACAGGGCGACTAGCGGCAACACCGGGGAGCTGTTTTTT. It yields the protein CASSQDWPEDRATSGNTGELFF.

This clone was seen a handful of times. The chain has TRBV18 and TRBJ2-1, with 9 positions matching TRBD2. Trimming took 5 bases from V and 8 from J; bases not matched to a gene: 7. The CDR3 totals 14 residues. Germline V lookup: CDR1 KGHSH, CDR2 LQKENI. DNA of the CDR3: TGTGCCAGCTCAGGGCTAGCGGGAATGGATGAGCAGTTCTTC. Translated: CASSGLAGMDEQFF.